Below are 19 T cell receptor beta chains sequenced from a single sample in a study of T cells in Graves' hyperthyroidism and ophthalmopathy. Amplified regions were TCR beta CDR3 sequences from RNA transcripts. HTBI primers were the set used in a first-round RT-PCR of the TCR CDR3. TCRdb re-called the multiplex PCR reads with MiXCR, one entry per CDR3 protein. The data contain hundreds of thousands of distinct CDR3 sequences, roughly 14% of them singletons. Sequences were obtained from blood. The receptors come from a man between 18 and 35 years old with Graves' ophthalmopathy.

This clonotype was recorded at least ten times. The chain's CDR3 is CASSYLAVRDTDTQYF. The CDR3 DNA follows: TGTGCCAGCAGTTACCTAGCGGTACGGGACACAGATACGCAGTATTTT. V gene TRBV2 combines with J gene TRBJ2-3; 7 bases fit TRBD2. The CDR3 consists of 16 residues. J was trimmed by 2 bases and V by 5 bases; bases with no gene match: 10. CDR1 is SNHLY and CDR2 is FYNNEI in the germline V gene.

This clonotype was seen many times. The rearrangement uses TRBV4-2 and TRBJ2-7; D unclear. The CDR3 extends over 14 amino acids. CDR1 and CDR2 (germline): LGHNA, YNFKEQ. Trimming pared 0 bases from V and 3 bases from J, leaving 9 bases between. CDR3 protein: CASSQDPSSYEQYF. As DNA, the CDR3 is TGTGCCAGCAGCCAAGATCCTAGTAGCTACGAGCAGTACTTC.

The table lists this clonotype with many counts. The chain carries TRBV20-1 and TRBJ2-1, with 10 bases lining up with TRBD1. The CDR3 runs 17 residues. The V segment lost 0 bases and the J segment 5 bases; nucleotides outside the gene matches: 10. The germline V gene encodes CDR1 DFQATT and CDR2 SNEGSKA (reference sequence). Here the CDR3 reads CSARDNQGTGVNNEQFF. The CDR3 DNA reads TGCAGTGCTAGAGATAACCAGGGGACAGGGGTCAACAATGAGCAGTTCTTC.

V is TRBV6-1 and J is TRBJ2-5; TRBD2 matches at 13 bases. The CDR3 has 15 amino acids. V trimming: 3 bases; J trimming: 3 bases; junction bases outside the gene matches: 1. Per the germline V gene, CDR1 is MNHNS and CDR2 is SASEGT. CDR3: CASSDGLAGEETQYF. In nucleotides, the CDR3 is TGTGCCAGCAGTGATGGACTAGCGGGAGAAGAGACCCAGTACTTC.

In this sample, this clonotype turned up many times. The chain uses TRBV28 and TRBJ2-7; no clear D. The V end lost 2 bases, the J end lost 2 bases, and 16 bases lay between the germline ends. This CDR3 spans 16 amino acids. CDR1 is MDHEN and CDR2 is SYDVKM in the germline V gene. This chain's CDR3 is CASSLTAVPFTYEQYF. The CDR3 nucleotides read TGTGCCAGCAGTTTAACTGCGGTTCCTTTTACCTACGAGCAGTACTTC.

The chain has TRBV6-1 and TRBJ1-5; 10 nucleotides align to TRBD1. The ends lost 8 bases at V and 7 bases at J; junction bases unmatched: 14. The CDR3 consists of 16 residues. From germline, CDR1 is MNHNS and CDR2 SASEGT. CDR3 region: CASHKDRGLFGQPQHF. CDR3 DNA sequence: TGTGCCAGCCACAAAGACAGGGGGCTTTTCGGACAGCCCCAGCATTTT.

This clonotype was counted a few times. This chain joins TRBV6-1 and TRBJ2-2; D is unclear. Between the trimmed V and J ends, which lost 3 bases and 5 bases, there was a span of 4 bases. Germline CDR1 reads MNHNS; CDR2 reads SASEGT. The CDR3 has 12 amino acids. The CDR3: CASSDATGELFF. The CDR3 region has the DNA TGTGCCAGCAGTGATGCGACCGGGGAGCTGTTTTTT.

Ten or more counts support this clonotype. This chain connects TRBV27 to TRBJ2-5, with 7 bases that match TRBD2. The CDR3 runs to 16 residues. With 6 bases clipped from V and 1 base from J, the junction kept 11 bases outside the gene matches. CDR1 is MNHEY, CDR2 SMNVEV, per germline (reference sequence). The CDR3 spells CASRPRVAGIQETQYF. The CDR3 DNA reads as TGTGCCAGCAGACCTAGGGTAGCGGGTATCCAAGAGACCCAGTACTTC.

This clonotype was counted many times. The chain links TRBV11-3 to TRBJ2-5, with D perhaps assigned TRBD1 or TRBD2 (5 bases each). The CDR3 loop spans 14 amino acids. V was pared by 4 bases and J by 1 base, with 10 bases between. CDR1 SGHNT and CDR2 YENEEA come from the germline V gene. The CDR3 reads CASSSGPTQETQYF. In DNA form, the CDR3 reads TGTGCCAGCAGCTCGGGACCGACCCAAGAGACCCAGTACTTC. Drawing the rest from reference TRBV11-3 and TRBJ2-5, the complete variable domain is EAGVVQSPRYKIIEKKQPVAFWCNPISGHNTLYWYLQNLGQGPELLIRYENEEAVDDSQLPKDRFSAERLKGVDSTLKIQPAELGDSAVYLCASSSGPTQETQYFGPGTRLLVL.

This clonotype was seen only a few times. This chain joins TRBV9 and TRBJ2-6, with TRBD2 matching over 11 bases. V gave up 4 bases and J gave up 1 base; unmatched junction bases: 7. The CDR3 runs 18 residues. Germline V gives CDR1 SGDLS, CDR2 YYNGEE. The CDR3: CASSFSGRAVSGANVLTF. The CDR3 DNA is TGTGCCAGCAGCTTTAGCGGGAGGGCCGTATCTGGGGCCAACGTCCTGACTTTC.

The chain has TRBV12-3 or TRBV12-4 and TRBJ2-3; TRBD2 might be the D (7 bases). V shed 1 base and J shed 4 bases, with 15 bases lying between them. The CDR3 length is 16 residues. This CDR3 is CASSLGGREFADTQYF. In DNA, the CDR3 is TGTGCCAGCAGTTTAGGGGGGCGGGAGTTCGCAGATACGCAGTATTTT.

This clonotype was counted many times. V and J are TRBV20-1 and TRBJ2-1; TRBD1 matches at 7 bases. The trim removed 2 bases at V and 3 bases at J, leaving 1 base unmatched. The CDR3 totals 13 residues. In germline, CDR1 is DFQATT, CDR2 SNEGSKA (reference sequence). CDR3 protein: CSARSGGYNEQFF. The CDR3 DNA reads as TGCAGTGCTAGATCAGGGGGCTACAATGAGCAGTTCTTC.

Many counts were recorded for this clonotype. The chain is built from TRBV7-2 and TRBJ2-3; no clear D gene. V was pared by 1 base and J by 2 bases, with 7 bases between. Germline CDR1 is SGHTA and CDR2 is FQGNSA. This CDR3 spans 14 amino acids. In DNA, the CDR3 is TGTGCCAGCAGCTTAGGACGACTCACAGATACGCAGTATTTT. Translated: CASSLGRLTDTQYF.

This clonotype was seen many times. The rearrangement uses TRBV10-3 and TRBJ2-3; the D gene is possibly TRBD2 (7 bases). The germline V gene has CDR1 ENHRY and CDR2 SYGVKD. The CDR3 covers 15 residues. V dropped 10 bases and J dropped 6 bases, with 23 bases sitting between them. CDR3 residues: CATDSREDEMDTQYF. The CDR3 region has the DNA TGTGCCACGGACAGCCGGGAGGATGAAATGGATACGCAGTATTTT.

This clonotype was seen ten or more times. This chain links TRBV18 with TRBJ1-4, with D hard to call. Germline-derived CDR1 and CDR2 are KGHSH and LQKENI. The CDR3 totals 13 residues. The V end lost 4 bases, the J end lost 8 bases, and 11 bases lay between the germline ends. The CDR3 is CASSLGQEEKLFF. The CDR3 DNA follows: TGTGCCAGCTCACTCGGCCAGGAGGAAAAACTGTTTTTT.

This clonotype was recorded many times. The rearrangement uses TRBV18 and TRBJ1-1; TRBD1 aligns across 10 bases. Trimming cost V 0 bases and J 4 bases; bases outside gene matches: 2. CDR3 size: 15 residues. The germline V gene has CDR1 KGHSH and CDR2 LQKENI. This CDR3 is CASSPPGQGITEAFF. CDR3 nucleotide sequence: TGTGCCAGCTCACCACCGGGACAGGGGATCACTGAAGCTTTCTTT.

The V gene is TRBV12-3 or TRBV12-4, the J gene TRBJ2-1; 11 nucleotides agree with TRBD2. The CDR3 has 15 amino acids. J gave up 4 bases and V 6 bases, and 5 bases lay outside the gene matches. The CDR3 sequence is CASRILAGGYNEQFF. The CDR3 DNA is TGTGCCAGCAGAATCTTAGCGGGAGGGTACAATGAGCAGTTCTTC.

This clonotype came up a few times. It may be a read error: a sequence one base away is much more abundant. The V call is TRBV7-8, the J call TRBJ1-6, with TRBD1 as a possible D gene (6 bases). This CDR3 has 19 amino acids. Germline-derived CDR1 and CDR2 are SGHVS and FQNEAQ. The CDR3 is CVSSPFRAGNQDSNSPLHF. The DNA of the CDR3 is TGTGTCAGCAGCCCCTTTAGGGCTGGGAATCAGGACAGTAATTCACCCCTCCACTTT.

The chain carries TRBV19 and TRBJ2-3, with 9 bases identical to TRBD2. Germline trimming cut 4 bases from V and 0 bases from J; bases unmatched to any gene: 11. This CDR3 is built from 18 residues. The germline gives CDR1 LNHDA, CDR2 SQIVND (reference sequence). CDR3 sequence: CASSTTAGGETSTDTQYF. CDR3 bases: TGTGCCAGTAGTACCACAGCGGGGGGCGAAACTAGCACAGATACGCAGTATTTT.